Each of the 29 T cell receptor beta chains below was sequenced from the same sample in a study of blood T cell repertoires in COVID-19. Generated by immunoSEQ multiplex PCR, the TCRdb table keeps only in-frame clones and is missing some. The table lists under 95,000 clones, around 90% of them singletons. The material sequenced was peripheral blood. These receptors all stem from a human donor in a cohort sampled during active COVID-19.

The rearrangement uses TRBV28 and TRBJ2-3; 7 bases are shared with TRBD2. The CDR3 length is 19 residues. V was clipped by 4 bases and J by 0 bases; unmatched bases: 16. CDR1 MDHEN and CDR2 SYDVKM come from the germline V gene. The CDR3 sequence is CASSSNPRLALTSTDTQYF. The CDR3 DNA follows: TGTGCCAGCAGTTCGAACCCGAGACTAGCTTTAACTAGCACAGATACGCAGTATTTT.

V and J are TRBV4-2 and TRBJ1-5; D is uncertain. V lost 0 bases and J lost 5, with 11 bases in between. The V gene's germline CDR1 is LGHNA and CDR2 YNFKEQ. The CDR3 sequence is 15 residues long. In DNA form, the CDR3 reads TGTGCCAGCAGCCAAGAGTCAGGTTTCGATCAGCCCCAGCATTTT. It codes for CASSQESGFDQPQHF.

This chain joins TRBV5-5 and TRBJ2-3; 7 bases are shared with TRBD1. The junction had 5 bases not matched to a gene; V was cut back by 4 bases and J by 3 bases. The germline gives CDR1 SGHKS, CDR2 YYEKEE (reference sequence). The CDR3 is 14 residues long. Written as DNA, the CDR3 is TGTGCCAGCAGCCAGGGGGTTGTTACAGATACGCAGTATTTT. Its protein is CASSQGVVTDTQYF.

The chain is built from TRBV30 and TRBJ1-2; 9 nucleotides line up with TRBD1. The CDR3 has 14 amino acids. CDR1 is GTSNPN and CDR2 is SVGIG in the germline V gene (reference sequence). Germline trimming cut 2 bases from V and 9 bases from J; bases unmatched to any gene: 10. CDR3: CAWSYDRGALRYTF. CDR3 nucleotide sequence: TGTGCCTGGAGTTACGACAGGGGGGCCCTCCGCTACACCTTC.

The rearrangement joins TRBV7-9 to TRBJ1-1; tentative D call: TRBD1 (6 bases). The CDR3 extends over 14 amino acids. The V end lost 3 bases, the J end lost 1 base, and 9 bases lay between the germline ends. The germline V gene encodes CDR1 SEHNR and CDR2 FQNEAQ (reference sequence). The CDR3 is CASSFTQGNTEAFF. DNA for the CDR3: TGTGCCAGCAGCTTTACACAGGGGAACACTGAAGCTTTCTTT.

The V and J genes are TRBV9 and TRBJ2-3, with unresolved D. Germline V gene sequence: CDR1 SGDLS, CDR2 YYNGEE. The CDR3 extends over 17 amino acids. V was shortened by 2 bases and J by 1 base, with 17 bases between the two germline ends. The CDR3 DNA is TGTGCCAGCAGCGTTAACGTCGGCCGGGTCGGCACAGATACGCAGTATTTT. Residues: CASSVNVGRVGTDTQYF.

This clone was observed a single time. An end of the junction differs from the germline gene, which may be a read error. The rearrangement uses TRBV5-1 and TRBJ2-5; 7 bases are a match to TRBD1. There are 14 residues in the CDR3. Germline V gives CDR1 SGHRS, CDR2 YFSETQ. CDR3 sequence: CTSSKQGSGETQYF. The CDR3 DNA reads as TGCACCAGCAGCAAACAGGGGTCAGGAGAGACCCAGTACTTC.

The rearrangement uses TRBV2 and TRBJ2-3, with 14 bases aligning to TRBD2. V shed 6 bases and J 4 bases; nucleotides not matched to a gene: 6. Per the germline V gene, CDR1 is SNHLY and CDR2 is FYNNEI. The CDR3 spans 16 residues. The CDR3 reads CASRGLAGDVPDTQYF. The CDR3 bases are TGTGCCAGCAGGGGACTAGCGGGAGACGTCCCAGATACGCAGTATTTT.

The V and J genes are TRBV19 and TRBJ2-5; TRBD1 might be the D (6 bases). The CDR3 is 16 amino acids. Looked up from germline, CDR1 is LNHDA and CDR2 is SQIVND (reference sequence). V gave up 5 bases and J gave up 3 bases, with 19 bases separating them. CDR3 loop: CASSLDHGTIKETQYF. The CDR3 bases are TGTGCCAGTAGTCTGGACCACGGGACAATTAAAGAGACCCAGTACTTC.

The rearrangement links TRBV5-1 to TRBJ2-2; weak D call: TRBD1 (6 bases). The germline V gene encodes CDR1 SGHRS and CDR2 YFSETQ. Deletions cut 2 bases from V and 4 bases from J, with 12 bases between. This CDR3 comprises 15 residues. DNA of the CDR3: TGCGCCAGCAGCTTCTCACAGGGATCCACCGGGGAGCTGTTTTTT. Its protein product is CASSFSQGSTGELFF.

The rearrangement joins TRBV19 to TRBJ2-3, with 13 nucleotides matching TRBD2. Per germline, CDR1 LNHDA and CDR2 SQIVND (reference sequence). The CDR3 totals 16 residues. V shed 6 bases and J 2 bases; nucleotides not matched to a gene: 5. CDR3 protein: CASSTLAGGLTDTQYF. CDR3 coding DNA: TGTGCCAGTAGCACACTAGCGGGGGGGCTCACAGATACGCAGTATTTT.

The genes are TRBV10-3 and TRBJ2-7; TRBD2 is a possible D gene (6 bases). Trimming took 6 bases from V and 1 from J, leaving 16 bases between them. The CDR3 extends over 15 amino acids. From germline, CDR1 is ENHRY and CDR2 SYGVKD. CDR3 in amino acids: CAIRKAGRESYEQYF. In DNA form, the CDR3 reads TGTGCCATCAGGAAGGCTGGCCGGGAGTCCTACGAGCAGTACTTC.

V gene TRBV28 combines with J gene TRBJ1-4, with 9 bases matching TRBD1. Germline CDR1 is MDHEN and CDR2 is SYDVKM. Losses at the gene ends were 8 bases for V and 8 bases for J; bases not matched to a gene: 12. The CDR3 sequence is 15 residues long. The CDR3 reads CASQRLQGAGEKLFF. For the CDR3, the DNA is TGTGCCAGCCAAAGACTACAGGGGGCGGGGGAAAAACTGTTTTTT. The variable domain in full, with the rest retrieved from reference TRBV28 and TRBJ1-4, is DVKVTQSSRYLVKRTGEKVFLECVQDMDHENMFWYRQDPGLGLRLIYFSYDVKMKEKGDIPEGYSVSREKKERFSLILESASTNQTSMYLCASQRLQGAGEKLFFGSGTQLSVL.

The chain recombines TRBV5-1 with TRBJ2-2, with 9 bases lining up with TRBD1. J lost 5 bases, V lost 3 bases, and 5 bases had no gene match. There are 15 residues in the CDR3. Germline V lookup: CDR1 SGHRS, CDR2 YFSETQ. This chain's CDR3 is CASSWGTGSTGELFF. Here the CDR3 DNA reads TGCGCCAGCAGCTGGGGGACAGGGAGTACCGGGGAGCTGTTTTTT.

A note on this clone: Other DNA sequences in this sample translate to the same CDR3. The V gene is TRBV3-1 (or the pseudogene TRBV3-2), the J gene TRBJ1-2, with 8 bases lining up with TRBD1. V shed 6 bases and J 7 bases; nucleotides not matched to a gene: 16. CDR1 is LGHDT, CDR2 YNNKEL, per germline (reference sequence). The CDR3 runs to 16 residues. CDR3 bases: TGTGCCAGCAGTCAGGCGCAGGGGGCGAAAGGGGTTGGCTACACCTTC. Amino acid sequence: CASSQAQGAKGVGYTF.

This CDR3 reads CASSPGASGAYEQYF. CDR3 bases: TGTGCCAGCAGCCCCGGGGCTAGCGGGGCCTACGAGCAGTACTTC. The chain links TRBV5-4 to TRBJ2-7; 9 nucleotides line up with TRBD2. The CDR3 covers 15 residues. The germline V gene has CDR1 SGHNT and CDR2 YYREEE (reference sequence). Trimming at V came to 4 bases and at J to 2 bases, leaving 7 bases not matched to a gene.

This chain connects TRBV5-1 to TRBJ2-5, with unresolved D. The V gene's germline CDR1 is SGHRS and CDR2 YFSETQ. Between the trimmed V and J ends, which lost 0 bases and 7 bases, there was a span of 13 bases. The CDR3 loop spans 14 amino acids. This chain's CDR3 is CASSLDGLLGTQYF. In DNA form, the CDR3 reads TGCGCCAGCAGCTTGGATGGGCTGTTGGGGACCCAGTACTTC.

This clone was counted once. The chain couples TRBV5-1 to TRBJ1-1; D is uncertain. The length of the CDR3 is 13 residues. Per germline, CDR1 SGHRS and CDR2 YFSETQ. Trimming removed 1 base from V and 4 bases from J, with 8 bases in between. CDR3 sequence (DNA): TGCGCCAGCAGCTTGCGAGGAGGCACTGAAGCTTTCTTT. This encodes CASSLRGGTEAFF.

The genes are TRBV19 and TRBJ1-1; 9 bases are shared with TRBD1. Germline CDR1 reads LNHDA; CDR2 reads SQIVND (reference sequence). The CDR3 totals 15 residues. V lost 4 bases to trimming and J lost 4 bases; unmatched junction nucleotides: 7. The chain's CDR3 is CASSTKGQGSTEAFF. The CDR3 coding sequence is TGTGCCAGTAGTACGAAAGGACAGGGGTCCACTGAAGCTTTCTTT.

The rearrangement uses TRBV7-2 and TRBJ2-5; tentative D call: TRBD2 (7 bases). Germline CDR1 reads SGHTA; CDR2 reads FQGNSA. V was clipped by 0 bases and J by 5 bases, with 13 bases between them. The CDR3 covers 15 residues. CDR3 region: CASSLAGGARETQYF. The CDR3 nucleotides read TGTGCCAGCAGCTTAGCTGGGGGGGCGAGGGAGACCCAGTACTTC.

CDR3 protein: CASSLPGQTVSNTHYEQYF. Here the CDR3 DNA reads TGTGCCAGCAGTTTACCCGGACAGACTGTTAGCAATACCCACTACGAGCAGTACTTC. The rearrangement joins TRBV28 to TRBJ2-7; tentative D call: TRBD1 (6 bases). Germline V CDR1 and CDR2: MDHEN, SYDVKM. The CDR3 contains 19 residues. Deletions cut 2 bases from V and 3 bases from J, with 26 bases between.

V usage is TRBV13 and J usage is TRBJ2-1; TRBD2 aligns across 8 bases. The CDR3 sequence is 15 residues long. Unmatched junction bases numbered 4, after V lost 4 bases and J lost 2 bases. Germline assignment: CDR1 PRHDT and CDR2 FYEKMQ (reference sequence). CDR3 loop: CASSWPGLAYNEQFF. The CDR3, as DNA: TGTGCCAGCAGCTGGCCGGGACTAGCCTACAATGAGCAGTTCTTC.

Note on this clone: A junction boundary mismatches the germline segment, possibly from a read error. J is TRBJ2-1 and V is TRBV15; 8 bases agree with TRBD2. Germline V gene lookup returns CDR1 LNHNV and CDR2 YYDKDF (reference sequence). The CDR3 is 15 residues long. The CDR3 DNA reads as TGTGCCACCAGCAGTCTAGCGGGCTCCCACAATGAGCAGTTCTTC. It specifies CATSSLAGSHNEQFF. Drawing the rest from reference TRBV15 and TRBJ2-1, the complete variable domain is DAMVIQNPRYQVTQFGKPVTLSCSQTLNHNVMYWYQQKSSQAPKLLFHYYDKDFNNEADTPDNFQSRRPNTSFCFLDIRSPGLGDTAMYLCATSSLAGSHNEQFFGPGTRLTVL.

This chain uses TRBV7-6 with TRBJ1-5; D is unclear. This CDR3 contains 13 residues. With 1 base removed from V and 6 bases from J, the gap between germline ends came to 7 bases. CDR1 and CDR2 from the germline V gene are SGHVS and FNYEAQ. The CDR3 sequence: CASSLGGIQPQHF. CDR3 DNA: TGTGCCAGCAGCTTAGGCGGGATTCAGCCCCAGCATTTT.

The CDR3 loop reads CASSIDQWDLGEGTDTQYF. As DNA, the CDR3 is TGTGCCAGTAGTATAGATCAGTGGGATCTGGGAGAGGGCACAGATACGCAGTATTTT. The chain employs TRBV19 and TRBJ2-3; maybe TRBD2 (5 bases). Trimming cost V 0 bases and J 1 base, with 20 bases left between them. This CDR3 region has 19 residues. Per germline, CDR1 LNHDA and CDR2 SQIVND (reference sequence).

The gene calls are TRBV6-2 or TRBV6-3 and TRBJ2-2; 12 positions agree with TRBD2. In germline, CDR1 is MNHEY, CDR2 SVGEGT. The CDR3 runs 18 residues. The junction had 9 bases not matched to a gene; V was cut back by 0 bases and J by 7 bases. The DNA for the CDR3 is TGTGCCAGCAGTTACTCTCTCGGACTAGCGGGGAGTTACGGGGAGCTGTTTTTT. Protein product: CASSYSLGLAGSYGELFF.

There are a few counts of this clone. CDR3 residues: CASSLSRGTYEQYF. The CDR3 DNA follows: TGTGCCAGCAGCTTATCGCGGGGAACCTACGAGCAGTACTTC. The V gene is TRBV7-9, the J gene TRBJ2-7, with D possibly being TRBD2 (6 bases). Trimming pared 2 bases from V and 2 bases from J, leaving 10 bases between. This CDR3 is 14 amino acids long. CDR1 SEHNR and CDR2 FQNEAQ come from the germline V gene (reference sequence).

CDR3 loop: CASRSDRAYGYTF. CDR3 in DNA: TGCGCCAGCAGATCCGACAGGGCCTATGGCTACACCTTC. The chain combines TRBV5-1 with TRBJ1-2, with 7 nucleotides matching TRBD1. With V trimmed by 5 bases and J by 4 bases, 5 bases remained unmatched. The CDR3 totals 13 residues. CDR1 and CDR2 from the germline V gene are SGHRS and YFSETQ.

V gene TRBV7-9 combines with J gene TRBJ2-5; D may be TRBD1 (5 bases). V lost 4 bases to trimming and J lost 5 bases, with 8 bases between them. Looked up from germline, CDR1 is SEHNR and CDR2 is FQNEAQ (reference sequence). The CDR3 has 12 amino acids. The CDR3 is CASSSSGETQYF. In DNA form, the CDR3 reads TGTGCCAGCAGCTCTTCAGGGGAGACCCAGTACTTC.